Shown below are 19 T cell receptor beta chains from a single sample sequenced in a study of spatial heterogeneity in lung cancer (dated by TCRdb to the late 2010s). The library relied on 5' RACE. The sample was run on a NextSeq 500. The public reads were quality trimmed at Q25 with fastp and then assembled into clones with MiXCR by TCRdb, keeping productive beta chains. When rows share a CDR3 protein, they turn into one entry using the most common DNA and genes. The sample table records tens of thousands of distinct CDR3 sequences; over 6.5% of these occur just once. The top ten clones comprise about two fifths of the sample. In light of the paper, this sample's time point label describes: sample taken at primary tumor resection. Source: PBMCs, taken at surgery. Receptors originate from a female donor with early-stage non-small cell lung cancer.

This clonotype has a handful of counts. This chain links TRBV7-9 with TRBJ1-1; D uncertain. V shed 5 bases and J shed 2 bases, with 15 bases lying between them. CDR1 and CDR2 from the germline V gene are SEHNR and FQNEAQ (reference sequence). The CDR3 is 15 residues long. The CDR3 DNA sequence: TGTGCCAGCAGCCCACGGACGTCGCCCAACACTGAAGCTTTCTTT. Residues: CASSPRTSPNTEAFF.

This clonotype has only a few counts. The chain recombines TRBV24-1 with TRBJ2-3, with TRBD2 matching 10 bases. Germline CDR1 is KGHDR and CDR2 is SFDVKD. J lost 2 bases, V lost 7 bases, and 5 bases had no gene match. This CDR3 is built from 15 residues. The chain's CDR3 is CATRSTSGDTDTQYF. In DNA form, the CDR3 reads TGTGCCACCAGGAGCACTAGCGGGGACACAGATACGCAGTATTTT.

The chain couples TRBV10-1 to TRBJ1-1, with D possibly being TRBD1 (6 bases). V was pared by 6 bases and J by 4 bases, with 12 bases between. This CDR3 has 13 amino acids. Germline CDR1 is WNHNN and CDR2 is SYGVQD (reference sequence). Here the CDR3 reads CASRTGTSTEAFF. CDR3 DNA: TGCGCCAGCAGGACCGGGACAAGCACTGAAGCTTTCTTT.

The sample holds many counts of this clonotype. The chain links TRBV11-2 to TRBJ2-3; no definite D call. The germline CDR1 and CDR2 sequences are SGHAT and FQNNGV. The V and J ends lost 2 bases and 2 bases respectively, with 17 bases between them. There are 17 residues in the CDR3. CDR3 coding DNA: TGTGCCAGCAGCTTAATCGAATCGGCAGGCTCCACAGATACGCAGTATTTT. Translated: CASSLIESAGSTDTQYF.

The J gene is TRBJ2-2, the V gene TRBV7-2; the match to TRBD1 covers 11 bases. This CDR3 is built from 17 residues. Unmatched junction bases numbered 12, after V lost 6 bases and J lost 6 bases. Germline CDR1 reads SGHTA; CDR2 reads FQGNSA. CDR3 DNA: TGTGCCAGCAGTCATAGGACGGGACAGGGGGTCCCCGGGGAGCTGTTTTTT. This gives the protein CASSHRTGQGVPGELFF.

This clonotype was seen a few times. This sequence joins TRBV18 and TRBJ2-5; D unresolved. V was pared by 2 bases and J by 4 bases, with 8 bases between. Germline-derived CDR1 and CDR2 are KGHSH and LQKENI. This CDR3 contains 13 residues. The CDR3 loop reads CASSPSRRETQYF. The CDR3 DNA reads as TGTGCCAGCTCACCATCCAGGAGAGAGACCCAGTACTTC.

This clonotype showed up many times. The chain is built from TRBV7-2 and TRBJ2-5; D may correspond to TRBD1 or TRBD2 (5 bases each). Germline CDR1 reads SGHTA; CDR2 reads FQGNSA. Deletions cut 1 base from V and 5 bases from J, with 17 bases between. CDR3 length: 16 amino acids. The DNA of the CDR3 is TGTGCCAGCAGCTTAGGGCCGGGACCCCCGAGGGAGACCCAGTACTTC. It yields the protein CASSLGPGPPRETQYF.

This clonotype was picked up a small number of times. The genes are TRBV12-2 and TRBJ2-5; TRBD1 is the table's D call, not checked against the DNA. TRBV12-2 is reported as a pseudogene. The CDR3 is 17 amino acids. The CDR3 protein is CASRFQTGPPDTATQYF. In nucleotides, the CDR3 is TGTGCAAGTCGCTTTCAGACTGGACCGCCCGATACCGCGACCCAGTACTTC.

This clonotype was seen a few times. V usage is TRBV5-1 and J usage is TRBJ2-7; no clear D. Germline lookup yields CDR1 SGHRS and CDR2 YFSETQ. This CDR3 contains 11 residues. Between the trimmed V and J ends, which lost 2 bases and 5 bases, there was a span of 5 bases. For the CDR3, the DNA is TGCGCCAGCAGCTTTGGTGACGAGCAGTACTTC. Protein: CASSFGDEQYF.

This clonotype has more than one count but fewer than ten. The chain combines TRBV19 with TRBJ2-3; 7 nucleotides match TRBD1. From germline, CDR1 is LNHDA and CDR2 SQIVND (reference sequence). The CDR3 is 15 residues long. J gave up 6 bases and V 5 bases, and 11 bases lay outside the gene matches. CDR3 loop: CASSLGTARTDTQYF. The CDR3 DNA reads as TGTGCCAGTAGTCTCGGGACAGCCCGGACGGATACGCAGTATTTT.

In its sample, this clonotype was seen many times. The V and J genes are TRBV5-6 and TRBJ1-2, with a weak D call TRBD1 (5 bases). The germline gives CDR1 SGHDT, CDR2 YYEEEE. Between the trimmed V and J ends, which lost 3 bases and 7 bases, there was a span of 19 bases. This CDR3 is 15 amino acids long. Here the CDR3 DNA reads TGTGCCAGCAGCTCAACCGGGGCGCAGGTGCCTGGCTACACCTTC. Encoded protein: CASSSTGAQVPGYTF.

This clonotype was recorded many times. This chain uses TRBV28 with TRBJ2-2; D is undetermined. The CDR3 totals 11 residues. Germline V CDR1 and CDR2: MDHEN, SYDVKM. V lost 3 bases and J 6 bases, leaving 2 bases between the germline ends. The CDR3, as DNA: TGTGCCAGCAGTTTTGCCGGGGAGCTGTTTTTT. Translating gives CASSFAGELFF. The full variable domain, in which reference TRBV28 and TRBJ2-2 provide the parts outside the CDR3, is DVKVTQSSRYLVKRTGEKVFLECVQDMDHENMFWYRQDPGLGLRLIYFSYDVKMKEKGDIPEGYSVSREKKERFSLILESASTNQTSMYLCASSFAGELFFGEGSRLTVL.

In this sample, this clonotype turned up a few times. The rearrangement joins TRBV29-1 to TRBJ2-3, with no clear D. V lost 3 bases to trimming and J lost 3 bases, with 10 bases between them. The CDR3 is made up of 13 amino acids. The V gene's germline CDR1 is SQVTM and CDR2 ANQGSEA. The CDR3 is CSVEEHRTDTQYF. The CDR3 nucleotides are TGCAGCGTTGAGGAGCACCGTACAGATACGCAGTATTTT.

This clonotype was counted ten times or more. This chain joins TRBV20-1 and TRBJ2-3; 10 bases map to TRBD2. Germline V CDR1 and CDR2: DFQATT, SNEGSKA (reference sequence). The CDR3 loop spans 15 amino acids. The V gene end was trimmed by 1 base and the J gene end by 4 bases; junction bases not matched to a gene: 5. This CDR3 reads CSARAAGGPADTQYF. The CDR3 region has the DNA TGCAGTGCTAGAGCAGCGGGGGGGCCGGCAGATACGCAGTATTTT.

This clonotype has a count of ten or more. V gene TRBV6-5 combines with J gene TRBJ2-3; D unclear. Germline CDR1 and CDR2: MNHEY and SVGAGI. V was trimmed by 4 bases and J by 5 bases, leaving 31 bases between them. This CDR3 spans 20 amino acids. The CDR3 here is CASSSASLSSQTDVRDTQYF. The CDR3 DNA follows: TGTGCCAGCAGTTCAGCCTCCCTTTCGTCCCAGACGGACGTAAGAGATACGCAGTATTTT.

In DNA, the CDR3 is TGTGCCAGCAGAGACTTAGAGCAGTACTTC. It encodes CASRDLEQYF. The V gene is TRBV2, the J gene TRBJ2-7; D gene ambiguous. CDR1 and CDR2 from the germline V gene are SNHLY and FYNNEI. The CDR3 length is 10 residues. Trimming removed 6 bases from V and 7 bases from J, with 7 bases in between.

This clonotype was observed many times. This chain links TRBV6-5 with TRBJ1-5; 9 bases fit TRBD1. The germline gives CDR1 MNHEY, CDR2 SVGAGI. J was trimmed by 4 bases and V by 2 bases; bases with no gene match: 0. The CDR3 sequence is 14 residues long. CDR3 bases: TGTGCCAGCAGTTACGGGACAGGGAATCAGCCCCAGCATTTT. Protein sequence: CASSYGTGNQPQHF.

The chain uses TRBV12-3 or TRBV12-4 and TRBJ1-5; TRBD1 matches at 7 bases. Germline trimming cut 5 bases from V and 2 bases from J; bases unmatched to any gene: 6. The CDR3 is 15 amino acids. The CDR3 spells CASSQTGPGNQPQHF. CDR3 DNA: TGTGCCAGCAGTCAGACAGGGCCGGGCAATCAGCCCCAGCATTTT.

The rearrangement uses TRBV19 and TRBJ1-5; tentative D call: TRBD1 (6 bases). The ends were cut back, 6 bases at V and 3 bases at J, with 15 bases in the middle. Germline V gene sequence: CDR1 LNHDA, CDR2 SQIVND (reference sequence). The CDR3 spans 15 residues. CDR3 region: CASRPRQANNQPQHF. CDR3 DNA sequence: TGTGCCAGTAGACCAAGACAGGCTAACAATCAGCCCCAGCATTTT. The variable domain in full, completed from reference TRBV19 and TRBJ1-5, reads DGGITQSPKYLFRKEGQNVTLSCEQNLNHDAMYWYRQDPGQGLRLIYYSQIVNDFQKGDIAEGYSVSREKKESFPLTVTSAQKNPTAFYLCASRPRQANNQPQHFGDGTRLSIL.